A single sample is the source of the 18 T cell receptor beta chains below, sequenced in a study of T-cell reconstitution after alpha-beta-depleted transplantation in children. During its preparation, the TCRbeta library received unique molecular identifiers. A single record per CDR3 protein comes from TCRdb applying MiXCR to the PCR reads. The sample lists a few hundred thousand distinct CDR3 sequences, approximately 12% occurring once. The material was PBMCs from the stem cell graft donor, obtained from the stem cell graft. The receptors here all came from a human donor who donated a stem cell graft to a child with combined immunodeficiency.

This clonotype was counted only a few times. In DNA form, the CDR3 reads TGCAGTGCTAGACCCCGGACTAGCGGGAGTTTCGATGAGCAGTTCTTC. Translation: CSARPRTSGSFDEQFF. V usage is TRBV20-1 and J usage is TRBJ2-1; 13 bases agree with TRBD2. The CDR3 has 16 amino acids. CDR1 and CDR2 (germline): DFQATT, SNEGSKA (reference sequence). The V segment lost 2 bases and the J segment 8 bases; nucleotides outside the gene matches: 9.

This clonotype showed up many times. The V call is TRBV12-3 or TRBV12-4, the J call TRBJ2-7, with 13 bases that match TRBD2. The CDR3 runs 13 residues. J was trimmed by 5 bases and V by 9 bases; bases with no gene match: 4. CDR3 in amino acids: CASRTSGGHEQYF. The CDR3 DNA follows: TGTGCCAGTAGGACTAGCGGGGGCCACGAGCAGTACTTC.

This clonotype was counted between two and nine times. The genes are TRBV12-3 or TRBV12-4 and TRBJ2-1, with TRBD2 identical over 9 bases. The CDR3 has 16 amino acids. V dropped 6 bases and J dropped 7; count of bases not matched to a gene: 13. DNA for the CDR3: TGTGCCAGCAGCCCGGGGGTAGCGGGAGTATTAAATGAGCAGTTCTTC. Its protein is CASSPGVAGVLNEQFF.

This rearrangement joins TRBV7-2 to TRBJ2-7; D may be TRBD1 (6 bases). CDR1 and CDR2 from the germline V gene are SGHTA and FQGNSA. CDR3 length: 15 residues. Trimming took 5 bases from V and 3 from J, leaving 17 bases between them. Here the CDR3 reads CASSHIPGHHYEQYF. CDR3 in DNA: TGTGCCAGCAGCCATATACCGGGACACCACTACGAGCAGTACTTC.

This clonotype has a single count. V usage is TRBV6-5 and J usage is TRBJ1-2, with 7 bases identical to TRBD1. Looked up from germline, CDR1 is MNHEY and CDR2 is SVGAGI. The V gene end was trimmed by 2 bases and the J gene end by 7 bases; junction bases not matched to a gene: 10. The CDR3 loop spans 15 amino acids. The CDR3 DNA sequence: TGTGCCAGCAGTTACCGACAGGGTGAGGCGGGTGGCTACACCTTC. Translation gives CASSYRQGEAGGYTF.

This clonotype was found a few times. This sequence joins TRBV3-1 and TRBJ1-1; D is ambiguous. The germline gives CDR1 LGHDT, CDR2 YNNKEL (reference sequence). The length of the CDR3 is 15 residues. Deletions cut 4 bases from V and 4 bases from J, with 16 bases between. In DNA form, the CDR3 reads TGTGCCAGCAGCCTCAACCCGAGCGGTGGCACTGAAGCTTTCTTT. Residues: CASSLNPSGGTEAFF.

This clonotype turned up a few times. J is TRBJ1-2 and V is TRBV2; 8 nucleotides agree with TRBD1. V lost 4 bases and J lost 2; bases outside the gene matches: 3. The CDR3 length is 14 residues. In germline, CDR1 is SNHLY, CDR2 FYNNEI. CDR3 protein: CASSGTGGNYGYTF. The CDR3 nucleotides read TGTGCCAGCAGTGGTACAGGGGGGAACTATGGCTACACCTTC.

The sample holds many counts of this clonotype. This chain uses TRBV3-1 with TRBJ2-7; 7 bases match TRBD2. The CDR3 is 16 residues long. V trimming: 3 bases; J trimming: 7 bases; junction bases outside the gene matches: 15. CDR1 is LGHDT and CDR2 is YNNKEL in the germline V gene (reference sequence). The chain's CDR3 is CASSHRAGSTPGEQYF. The CDR3, as DNA: TGTGCCAGCAGCCACCGAGCGGGATCCACACCGGGGGAGCAGTACTTC.

This sequence joins TRBV6-6 and TRBJ2-1; D uncertain. Trimming shortened V by 0 bases and J by 12 bases, and 9 bases separated the two germline ends. This CDR3 region has 12 residues. Germline-derived CDR1 and CDR2 are MNHNY and SVGAGI (reference sequence). Written as DNA, the CDR3 is TGTGCCAGCAGTTACTCAGACGGTTGGCAGTTCTTC. This encodes CASSYSDGWQFF.

Only a few counts were recorded for this clonotype. The rearrangement links TRBV12-3 or TRBV12-4 to TRBJ2-7; perhaps TRBD2 as D (6 bases). V shed 8 bases and J shed 4 bases, with 21 bases lying between them. The CDR3 is 15 residues long. DNA of the CDR3: TGTGCCAGCGCCAGCCAGGGTCGAGGGAGGTACGAGCAGTACTTC. Protein sequence: CASASQGRGRYEQYF.

There are a few counts of this clonotype. CDR3 DNA: TGTGCCAGCAGTTACTCGGCTTCGAAGGGGGAAAGTAGCTACGAGCAGTACTTC. This codes for CASSYSASKGESSYEQYF. This sequence joins TRBV6-2 or TRBV6-3 and TRBJ2-7, with a possible D match to TRBD1 (6 bases). The germline V gene encodes CDR1 MNHEY and CDR2 SVGEGT. With 0 bases removed from V and 3 bases from J, the gap between germline ends came to 21 bases. The CDR3 consists of 18 residues.

This clonotype was observed a few times. The chain joins TRBV29-1 to TRBJ2-7; 12 bases line up with TRBD1. The V gene end was trimmed by 7 bases and the J gene end by 5 bases; junction bases not matched to a gene: 6. The germline gives CDR1 SQVTM, CDR2 ANQGSEA. The CDR3 loop spans 13 amino acids. The CDR3 DNA reads as TGCAGCGCCGGGGACAGGGGGCCCCACGAGCAGTACTTC. Its translation: CSAGDRGPHEQYF.

This clonotype was seen at least ten times. This chain joins TRBV5-5 and TRBJ2-3, with 10 bases identical to TRBD2. Germline CDR1 and CDR2: SGHKS and YYEKEE (reference sequence). The CDR3 spans 16 residues. V shed 3 bases and J 0 bases; nucleotides not matched to a gene: 4. CDR3 in amino acids: CASSSLAGASTDTQYF. Here the CDR3 DNA reads TGTGCCAGCAGCTCTCTAGCGGGGGCGAGCACAGATACGCAGTATTTT.

The chain links TRBV12-3 or TRBV12-4 to TRBJ2-5, with D hard to call. CDR3 length equals 13 residues. Trimming left V 2 bases short and J 5 bases short, with 9 bases between. The CDR3 coding sequence is TGTGCCAGCAGTTTATGGAGCAAGGAGACCCAGTACTTC. Its translation is CASSLWSKETQYF.

There are many counts of this clonotype. This chain links TRBV12-3 or TRBV12-4 with TRBJ1-5, with D possibly being TRBD1 (6 bases). V dropped 5 bases and J dropped 7 bases, with 15 bases sitting between them. CDR3 length equals 14 residues. The CDR3 here is CASSEWGAKQPQHF. The CDR3 nucleotides are TGTGCCAGCAGTGAGTGGGGGGCGAAGCAGCCCCAGCATTTT.

The table lists this clonotype with many counts. V gene TRBV12-3 or TRBV12-4 combines with J gene TRBJ2-3, with D hard to call. The CDR3 has 14 amino acids. V gave up 6 bases and J gave up 1 base, with 11 bases separating them. This chain's CDR3 is CASSQRFRTDTQYF. For the CDR3, the DNA is TGTGCCAGCAGCCAGAGGTTCCGCACAGATACGCAGTATTTT.

The table lists this clonotype with many counts. J is TRBJ1-2 and V is TRBV12-3 or TRBV12-4, with a tentative D call TRBD1 (6 bases). The CDR3 covers 15 residues. V lost 3 bases and J lost 5, with 16 bases in between. The CDR3 protein is CASSFPGVEGYGYTF. The CDR3 DNA sequence: TGTGCCAGCAGTTTCCCAGGGGTCGAGGGGTATGGCTACACCTTC.

The chain couples TRBV29-1 to TRBJ2-1; D is perhaps TRBD1 (6 bases). CDR3 length equals 14 residues. CDR1 and CDR2 (germline): SQVTM, ANQGSEA. With 8 bases removed from V and 6 bases from J, the gap between germline ends came to 20 bases. The CDR3 here is CSMLDRTSPNEQFF. The CDR3 nucleotides read TGCAGCATGTTAGACAGGACATCACCCAATGAGCAGTTCTTC.